This passage covers 27 T cell receptor beta chains from one sample sequenced in a study of vaccination effects on CD4 cells after COVID-19. For these TCRs, the target antigens are not known. The table came from immunoSEQ multiplex PCR; TCRdb's copy has only in-frame clones and leaves some out. The table includes roughly 26,000 clones, approximately 78% detected once. Viral peptide pool expansion of antigen-specific CD4+ T cells preceded sequencing in the ViraFEST assay. Culture proceeded for more than 8 days, and CD4+ T cells were then isolated. The individual was infected with SARS-CoV-2 between March and December 2020, as confirmed by PCR. Sequences were derived from CD4+ T cells from PBMCs cultured with HCoV-NL63 spike peptides, sampled before COVID-19 vaccination. The source of these receptors is a human donor who had a prior SARS-CoV-2 infection.

The chain employs TRBV3-1 (or the pseudogene TRBV3-2) and TRBJ1-2; D is possibly TRBD1 (6 bases). Trimming removed 0 bases from V and 8 bases from J, with 13 bases in between. CDR1 LGHDT and CDR2 YNNKEL come from the germline V gene (reference sequence). The CDR3 totals 14 residues. The CDR3 bases are TGTGCCAGCAGCCAAGAAGTGGGGAGGGGGGGCTACACCTTC. Amino acids: CASSQEVGRGGYTF.

The chain carries TRBV19 and TRBJ2-3; tentative D call: TRBD2 (6 bases). The CDR3 extends over 13 amino acids. CDR1 is LNHDA, CDR2 SQIVND, per germline (reference sequence). V was trimmed by 3 bases and J by 8 bases, leaving 12 bases between them. CDR3 sequence (DNA): TGTGCCAGTAGTATTCTGGAGGGTCCTACGCAGTATTTT. Translating gives CASSILEGPTQYF.

CDR3 sequence reads: CASSKRTTNEKLFF. CDR3 nucleotides: TGTGCCAGTAGTAAGCGGACAACTAATGAAAAACTGTTTTTT. The chain is built from TRBV19 and TRBJ1-4; D is uncertain. The CDR3 is 14 residues long. The germline CDR1 and CDR2 sequences are LNHDA and SQIVND (reference sequence). Between the trimmed V and J ends, which lost 4 bases and 0 bases, there was a span of 6 bases.

This clone was picked up a small number of times. V is TRBV6-4 and J is TRBJ2-3; 12 bases are shared with TRBD2. Germline values: CDR1 MRHNA, CDR2 SNTAGT. This CDR3 spans 15 amino acids. The junction had 7 bases not matched to a gene; V was cut back by 6 bases and J by 6 bases. The CDR3, as DNA: TGTGCCAGCAGCTCCGGACTAGCGGGAAGTGATACGCAGTATTTT. The encoded protein is CASSSGLAGSDTQYF.

The rearrangement links TRBV7-9 to TRBJ1-3; D unclear. The CDR3 loop spans 14 amino acids. From germline, CDR1 is SEHNR and CDR2 FQNEAQ (reference sequence). V was trimmed by 1 base and J by 0 bases, leaving 4 bases between them. CDR3 amino acids: CASSLGVSGNTIYF. As DNA, the CDR3 is TGTGCCAGCAGCTTAGGGGTCTCTGGAAACACCATATATTTT.

The V call is TRBV7-3, the J call TRBJ2-1; 7 bases line up with TRBD2. The CDR3 is made up of 14 amino acids. Trimming cost V 3 bases and J 7 bases; bases outside gene matches: 6. Germline CDR1 SGHTA, CDR2 FQGTGA. The CDR3 spells CASSFSLAENEQFF. CDR3 sequence (DNA): TGTGCCAGCAGCTTTTCCCTAGCGGAAAATGAGCAGTTCTTC.

This clone was seen just once. V and J are TRBV7-9 and TRBJ2-7; D is tentatively TRBD1 or TRBD2 (5 bases each). Trimming removed 2 bases at V and 0 bases at J, with 11 bases between. CDR1 and CDR2 from the germline V gene are SEHNR and FQNEAQ (reference sequence). The CDR3 covers 15 residues. The DNA of the CDR3 is TGTGCCAGCAGCTTAATCGGGGCCGGCTCCTACGAGCAGTACTTC. Protein sequence: CASSLIGAGSYEQYF.

The genes are TRBV19 and TRBJ2-7; D call uncertain. Germline loops: CDR1 LNHDA, CDR2 SQIVND (reference sequence). Between the trimmed V and J ends, which lost 4 bases and 1 base, there was a span of 8 bases. The CDR3 sequence is 13 residues long. The CDR3 DNA reads TGTGCCAGTAGTAGACGGAATTCCTACGAGCAGTACTTC. It translates to CASSRRNSYEQYF.

This clone counts as medium-sized. The gene calls are TRBV19 and TRBJ1-1; D remains ambiguous. There are 15 residues in the CDR3. Trimming removed 4 bases from V and 2 bases from J, with 14 bases in between. CDR1 and CDR2 from the germline V gene are LNHDA and SQIVND (reference sequence). CDR3 nucleotide sequence: TGTGCCAGTAGTACTAGAGCTCGGGGAAACACTGAAGCTTTCTTT. Its translation is CASSTRARGNTEAFF.

The chain is built from TRBV18 and TRBJ2-1, with 12 bases fitting TRBD2. The germline gives CDR1 KGHSH, CDR2 LQKENI. The CDR3 is made up of 16 amino acids. After removal of 3 bases from V and 6 bases from J, the junction contained 6 bases not matched to a gene. The CDR3 sequence is CASSPLAGGQGNEQFF. The CDR3 DNA reads TGTGCCAGCTCACCTCTAGCGGGGGGGCAGGGCAATGAGCAGTTCTTC.

The chain has TRBV5-3 and TRBJ1-3; no reliable D call. TRBV5-3 is an open reading frame, and its role is uncertain. Deletions cut 0 bases from V and 3 bases from J, with 13 bases between. The CDR3 spans 16 residues. The CDR3 protein is CARSLEVDRLGNTIYF. The DNA for the CDR3 is TGTGCCAGAAGCTTGGAGGTGGATAGACTTGGAAACACCATATATTTT.

This rearrangement joins TRBV4-2 to TRBJ1-5; 10 nucleotides line up with TRBD1. Germline V gene lookup returns CDR1 LGHNA and CDR2 YNFKEQ. After removal of 1 base from V and 0 bases from J, the junction contained 6 bases not matched to a gene. The CDR3 loop spans 18 amino acids. This CDR3 is CASSQVGTGDVSNQPQHF. CDR3 in DNA: TGTGCCAGCAGCCAAGTAGGGACAGGGGACGTTAGCAATCAGCCCCAGCATTTT.

Here the CDR3 reads CASSQVGSSSRDAWFIAGELFF. The CDR3 DNA is TGTGCCAGCAGCCAAGTTGGGTCTTCCTCAAGGGACGCATGGTTTATCGCCGGGGAGCTGTTTTTT. The chain has TRBV3-1 (or the pseudogene TRBV3-2) and TRBJ2-2; D may match TRBD1 or TRBD2 (5 bases each). The germline CDR1 and CDR2 sequences are LGHDT and YNNKEL (reference sequence). Trimming took 1 base from V and 6 from J, leaving 33 bases between them. CDR3 size: 22 residues.

DNA for the CDR3: TGTGCCTGGGGCGAGCGGGAGCCGCGGGGCAATGAGCAGTTCTTC. It specifies CAWGEREPRGNEQFF. The rearrangement uses TRBV30 and TRBJ2-1; TRBD2 agrees at 8 bases. Germline values: CDR1 GTSNPN, CDR2 SVGIG (reference sequence). This CDR3 has 15 amino acids. V shed 5 bases, J shed 6 bases, and the junction held 12 bases outside the gene matches. Complete variable domain (other parts from reference TRBV30 and TRBJ2-1): SQTIHQWPATLVQPVGSPLSLECTVEGTSNPNLYWYRQAAGRGLQLLFYSVGIGQISSEVPQNLSASRPQDRQFILSSKKLLLSDSGFYLCAWGEREPRGNEQFFGPGTRLTVL.

This sequence joins TRBV7-8 and TRBJ1-2; 8 nucleotides align to TRBD1. The CDR3 is made up of 14 amino acids. After removal of 1 base from V and 4 bases from J, the junction contained 2 bases not matched to a gene. CDR1 and CDR2 (germline): SGHVS, FQNEAQ. CDR3 region: CASSLGQGTYGYTF. For the CDR3, the DNA is TGTGCCAGCAGCTTAGGACAGGGGACCTATGGCTACACCTTC.

The chain combines TRBV10-3 with TRBJ2-5; a weak D match, TRBD2 (6 bases). CDR3 size: 16 residues. Germline CDR1 is ENHRY and CDR2 is SYGVKD. The V and J ends lost 4 bases and 4 bases respectively, with 19 bases between them. CDR3 sequence: CAISGKDTSEGETQYF. Here the CDR3 DNA reads TGTGCCATCAGTGGGAAGGACACATCGGAGGGAGAGACCCAGTACTTC.

The rearrangement links TRBV5-6 to TRBJ2-5; a weak D match, TRBD1 (6 bases). This CDR3 is 14 amino acids long. The V and J ends lost 4 bases and 7 bases respectively, with 17 bases between them. From germline, CDR1 is SGHDT and CDR2 YYEEEE. CDR3 sequence: CASSPWDTLVTQYF. CDR3 sequence (DNA): TGTGCCAGCAGCCCGTGGGACACCTTGGTGACCCAGTACTTC.

This rearrangement joins TRBV13 to TRBJ2-1; D is uncertain. Germline values: CDR1 PRHDT, CDR2 FYEKMQ (reference sequence). CDR3 length: 17 amino acids. V lost 0 bases, J lost 0 bases, and 12 bases lay in between. The CDR3 nucleotides read TGTGCCAGCAGCTTAGGAGGTACGAGTATCTCCTACAATGAGCAGTTCTTC. Its protein product is CASSLGGTSISYNEQFF.

The V gene is TRBV15, the J gene TRBJ2-7; D remains ambiguous. The germline V and J ends were trimmed by 1 base and 11 bases, with 12 bases remaining between them. CDR1 is LNHNV and CDR2 is YYDKDF in the germline V gene (reference sequence). This CDR3 has 12 amino acids. For the CDR3, the DNA is TGTGCCACCAGCAGAGTAGGTTATGGGAAGTACTTC. Amino acids: CATSRVGYGKYF.

There are a few counts of this clone. The chain joins TRBV6-2 or TRBV6-3 to TRBJ2-5; TRBD2 aligns across 9 bases. The J segment lost 3 bases and the V segment lost 4 bases, leaving 6 bases of the junction unmatched. The CDR3 is made up of 15 amino acids. The V gene's germline CDR1 is MNHEY and CDR2 SVGEGT. The CDR3 loop reads CASSLAGEGEETQYF. The DNA for the CDR3 is TGTGCCAGCAGTTTAGCGGGAGAGGGTGAAGAGACCCAGTACTTC.

This chain connects TRBV10-3 to TRBJ2-1; 10 nucleotides line up with TRBD2. CDR1 and CDR2 from the germline V gene are ENHRY and SYGVKD. CDR3 length equals 14 residues. Trimming took 4 bases from V and 4 from J; bases not matched to a gene: 1. CDR3: CAISGLAGYNEQFF. The CDR3 nucleotides read TGTGCCATCAGTGGACTAGCGGGTTACAATGAGCAGTTCTTC.

The V call is TRBV12-5, the J call TRBJ2-3; no clear D. This CDR3 is built from 11 residues. CDR1 LGHNT and CDR2 FRNRAP come from the germline V gene. Deletions cut 6 bases from V and 4 bases from J, with 5 bases between. CDR3 sequence reads: CASGRPDTQYF. For the CDR3, the DNA is TGTGCTAGTGGACGTCCAGATACGCAGTATTTT.

Remarks on this clone: A junction boundary mismatches the germline segment, possibly from a read error. The chain combines TRBV7-7 with TRBJ2-3; TRBD2 aligns across 8 bases. This CDR3 region has 13 residues. Germline V gene sequence: CDR1 SSHAT, CDR2 FNYEAQ (reference sequence). CDR3 protein: CASSPRLADTQYF. CDR3 nucleotides: TGTGCTAGCAGCCCCCGACTAGCGGATACGCAGTATTTT.

The chain combines TRBV3-1 (or the pseudogene TRBV3-2) with TRBJ2-5; possible D gene TRBD2, 5 bases. V lost 4 bases and J 2 bases, leaving 17 bases between the germline ends. This CDR3 contains 16 residues. Per the germline V gene, CDR1 is LGHDT and CDR2 is YNNKEL (reference sequence). The CDR3 DNA follows: TGTGCCAGCAGCCCCCAGTTGGCGGGCATACAAGAGACCCAGTACTTC. Its protein product is CASSPQLAGIQETQYF.

The J gene is TRBJ1-2, the V gene TRBV5-1, with no clear D. Germline V CDR1 and CDR2: SGHRS, YFSETQ. The length of the CDR3 is 17 residues. Trimming removed 0 bases from V and 2 bases from J, with 17 bases in between. The CDR3 nucleotides read TGCGCCAGCAGCTTGGATGCCAGTCGGTTGATCAACTATGGCTACACCTTC. Its protein product is CASSLDASRLINYGYTF.

V is TRBV6-5 and J is TRBJ1-4, with D possibly being TRBD1 (6 bases). Germline CDR1 and CDR2: MNHEY and SVGAGI. CDR3 length equals 12 residues. V lost 5 bases to trimming and J lost 8 bases, with 9 bases between them. The DNA for the CDR3 is TGTGCCAGCAGTAGGGGGGACGAAAAACTGTTTTTT. It codes for CASSRGDEKLFF.

V usage is TRBV10-3 and J usage is TRBJ2-7; no firm D call. The germline V gene encodes CDR1 ENHRY and CDR2 SYGVKD. This CDR3 is 15 amino acids long. The V and J ends lost 0 bases and 3 bases respectively, with 12 bases between them. The CDR3 bases are TGTGCCATCAGTGAGTCGACGGTCCCGTTCTACGAGCAGTACTTC. Translated, it gives CAISESTVPFYEQYF.